The T cell receptor beta chain under discussion was sequenced for a study of OX40 agonist ivuxolimab in advanced cancers. Clones were sequenced by immunoSEQ multiplex PCR, and TCRdb holds only the in-frame ones, with some missing. The sample carries roughly 38,000 clones, approximately 90% recorded once. The CDR3 length is 15 residues. Germline trimming cut 5 bases from V and 2 bases from J; bases unmatched to any gene: 5. Germline CDR1 KGHSH, CDR2 LQKENI. The source is an adult with an advanced solid tumor such as melanoma, head and neck, liver or kidney cancer. Material: CD4+ or CD8+ T cells sorted from blood, obtained in a trial of the OX40 agonist ivuxolimab. This rearrangement joins TRBV18 to TRBJ2-1, with TRBD2 identical over 8 bases. CDR3 nucleotide sequence: TGTGCCAGCTCAACAAGCGGGAGCACCTACAATGAGCAGTTCTTC. It translates to CASSTSGSTYNEQFF. The complete variable domain, with remaining parts taken from reference TRBV18 and TRBJ2-1, reads NAGVMQNPRHLVRRRGQEARLRCSPMKGHSHVYWYRQLPEEGLKFMVYLQKENIIDESGMPKERFSAEFPKEGPSILRIQQVVRGDSAAYFCASSTSGSTYNEQFFGPGTRLTVL.